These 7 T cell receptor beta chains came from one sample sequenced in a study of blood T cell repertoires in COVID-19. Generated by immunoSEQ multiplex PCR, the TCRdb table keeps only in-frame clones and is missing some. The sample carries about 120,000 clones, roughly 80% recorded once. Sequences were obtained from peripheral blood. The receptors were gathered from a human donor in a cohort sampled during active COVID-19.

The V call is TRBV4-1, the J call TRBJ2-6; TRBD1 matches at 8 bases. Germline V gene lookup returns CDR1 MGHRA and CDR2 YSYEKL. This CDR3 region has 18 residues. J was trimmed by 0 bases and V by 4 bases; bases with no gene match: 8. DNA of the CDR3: TGCGCCAGCAGCCGGCCGGGACAGGCCCCCTCTGGGGCCAACGTCCTGACTTTC. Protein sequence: CASSRPGQAPSGANVLTF.

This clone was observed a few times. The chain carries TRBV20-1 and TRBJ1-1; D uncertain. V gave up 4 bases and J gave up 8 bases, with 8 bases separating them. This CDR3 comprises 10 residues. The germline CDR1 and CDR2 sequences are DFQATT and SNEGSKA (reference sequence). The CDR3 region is CSATSWEAFF. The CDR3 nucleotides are TGCAGTGCTACTAGTTGGGAAGCTTTCTTT.

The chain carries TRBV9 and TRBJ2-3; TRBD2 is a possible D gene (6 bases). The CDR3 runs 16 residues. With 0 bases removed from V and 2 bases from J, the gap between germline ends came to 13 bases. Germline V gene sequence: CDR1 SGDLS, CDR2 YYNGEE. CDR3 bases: TGTGCCAGCAGCGTAGATGTTAGCGGACCCACAGATACGCAGTATTTT. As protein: CASSVDVSGPTDTQYF.

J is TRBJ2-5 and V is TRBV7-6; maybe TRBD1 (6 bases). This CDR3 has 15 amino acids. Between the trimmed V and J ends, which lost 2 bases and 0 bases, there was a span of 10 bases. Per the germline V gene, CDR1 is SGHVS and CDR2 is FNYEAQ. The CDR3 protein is CASSLTGNYQETQYF. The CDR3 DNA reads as TGTGCCAGCAGCTTAACAGGGAACTACCAAGAGACCCAGTACTTC.

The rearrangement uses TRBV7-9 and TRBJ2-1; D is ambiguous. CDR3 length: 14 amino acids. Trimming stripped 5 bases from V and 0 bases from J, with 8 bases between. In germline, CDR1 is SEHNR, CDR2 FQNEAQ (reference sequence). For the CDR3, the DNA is TGTGCCAGCAGCGCCCGAGGCTCCTACAATGAGCAGTTCTTC. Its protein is CASSARGSYNEQFF.

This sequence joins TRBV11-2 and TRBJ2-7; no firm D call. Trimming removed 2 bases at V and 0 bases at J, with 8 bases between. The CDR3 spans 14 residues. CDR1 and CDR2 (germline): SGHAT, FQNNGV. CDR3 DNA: TGTGCCAGCAGCTTACAAGCGCCCTCCTACGAGCAGTACTTC. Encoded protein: CASSLQAPSYEQYF. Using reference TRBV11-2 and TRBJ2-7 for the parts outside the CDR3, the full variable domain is EAGVAQSPRYKIIEKRQSVAFWCNPISGHATLYWYQQILGQGPKLLIQFQNNGVVDDSQLPKDRFSAERLKGVDSTLKIQPAKLEDSAVYLCASSLQAPSYEQYFGPGTRLTVT.

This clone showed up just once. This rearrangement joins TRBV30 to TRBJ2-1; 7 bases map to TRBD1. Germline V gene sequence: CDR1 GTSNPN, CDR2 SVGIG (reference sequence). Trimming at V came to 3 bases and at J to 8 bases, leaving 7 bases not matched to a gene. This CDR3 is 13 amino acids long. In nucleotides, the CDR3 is TGTGCCTGGAGCAAACAGGGGCTTGATGAGCAGTTCTTC. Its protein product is CAWSKQGLDEQFF.